The 10 T cell receptor beta chains listed next were all sequenced from one sample in a study of cytomegalovirus exposure and HLA in healthy donors. Sequenced by immunoSEQ multiplex PCR; TCRdb stores in-frame clones only, minus some. The sample comprises fewer than 150,000 clones, about 88% of which are singletons, and about 1.5% rests with the top ten. Input material: PBMCs. The source is a young man in good health and CMV-seronegative.

This clone occurred once. V gene TRBV11-2 combines with J gene TRBJ1-1, with D tentatively TRBD1 (5 bases). CDR1 and CDR2 from the germline V gene are SGHAT and FQNNGV. Trimming removed 7 bases at V and 4 bases at J, with 13 bases between. The CDR3 runs to 13 residues. The CDR3 protein is CASNRQMVTEAFF. CDR3 nucleotides: TGTGCCAGCAACAGACAGATGGTCACTGAAGCTTTCTTT.

The rearrangement joins TRBV2 to TRBJ2-3; no firm D call. The CDR3 extends over 13 amino acids. Trimming left V 9 bases short and J 2 bases short, with 12 bases between. Germline CDR1 is SNHLY and CDR2 is FYNNEI. The CDR3 nucleotides are TGTGCCAGTCAGGCAGAAAACACAGATACGCAGTATTTT. Translated: CASQAENTDTQYF.

CDR3 sequence reads: CAISDRHASGYEQYF. The CDR3 bases are TGTGCCATCAGTGATCGCCACGCTAGCGGCTACGAGCAGTACTTC. This chain uses TRBV10-3 with TRBJ2-7, with 7 bases identical to TRBD2. The V gene's germline CDR1 is ENHRY and CDR2 SYGVKD. Losses at the gene ends were 3 bases for V and 3 bases for J; bases not matched to a gene: 8. The CDR3 runs 15 residues.

The genes are TRBV10-3 and TRBJ2-5, with 8 nucleotides matching TRBD2. The CDR3 sequence is 15 residues long. Germline assignment: CDR1 ENHRY and CDR2 SYGVKD. The V gene end was trimmed by 4 bases and the J gene end by 4 bases; junction bases not matched to a gene: 8. As DNA, the CDR3 is TGTGCCATCAGTGTCGCCGCGGGGGGAGGAGAGACCCAGTACTTC. Its translation: CAISVAAGGGETQYF.

The V and J genes are TRBV11-2 and TRBJ2-7; the match to TRBD2 covers 11 bases. The CDR3 totals 16 residues. V lost 6 bases to trimming and J lost 4 bases; unmatched junction nucleotides: 11. The germline CDR1 and CDR2 sequences are SGHAT and FQNNGV. CDR3 sequence reads: CASSSLKGLAAYEQYF. The CDR3 nucleotides are TGTGCCAGCAGTTCCTTAAAGGGACTAGCGGCATACGAGCAGTACTTC.

The chain joins TRBV10-2 to TRBJ2-2; the match to TRBD2 covers 10 bases. V was pared by 5 bases and J by 6 bases, with 6 bases of the junction left unmatched. This CDR3 has 15 residues. Germline assignment: CDR1 WSHSY and CDR2 SAAADI. The CDR3 region has the DNA TGCGCCAGCAGTTTAACTAGCGGGACATCCGGGGAGCTGTTTTTT. This encodes CASSLTSGTSGELFF.

The chain joins TRBV25-1 to TRBJ2-1; D unclear. The CDR3 totals 15 residues. Germline V CDR1 and CDR2: MGHDK, SYGVNS. Trimming took 7 bases from V and 7 from J, leaving 20 bases between them. DNA of the CDR3: TGTGCCAGCAAAACCCGGAGATTCGTCCTTAATGAGCAGTTCTTC. The encoded protein is CASKTRRFVLNEQFF.

The J gene is TRBJ2-1, the V gene TRBV13; 13 bases are shared with TRBD2. V trimming: 5 bases; J trimming: 8 bases; junction bases outside the gene matches: 9. Germline V lookup: CDR1 PRHDT, CDR2 FYEKMQ (reference sequence). The CDR3 totals 16 residues. CDR3 DNA: TGTGCCAGCAGCCCCTCGGGACTAGCGGGATCCGATGAGCAGTTCTTC. It encodes CASSPSGLAGSDEQFF.

The genes are TRBV7-9 and TRBJ1-2; 11 nucleotides match TRBD1. The V and J ends lost 5 bases and 6 bases, in that order; junction bases with no gene match: 2. The germline V gene encodes CDR1 SEHNR and CDR2 FQNEAQ (reference sequence). This CDR3 comprises 13 residues. Here the CDR3 reads CASSPGQGDGYTF. As DNA, the CDR3 is TGTGCCAGCAGCCCGGGACAGGGGGATGGCTACACCTTC.

CDR3 loop: CASSLVQGTAFPYEQYF. Here the CDR3 DNA reads TGCGCCAGCAGCTTGGTCCAAGGGACTGCCTTTCCCTACGAGCAGTACTTC. The chain couples TRBV5-1 to TRBJ2-7; possible D gene TRBD2, 6 bases. The V end was cut by 0 bases, the J end by 2 bases, with 18 bases between. Germline V gene lookup returns CDR1 SGHRS and CDR2 YFSETQ. CDR3 length: 17 residues.